This is a list of T cell receptor beta chains from one sample in a study of T cells in Graves' hyperthyroidism and ophthalmopathy. MiXCR, applied by TCRdb to the multiplex PCR reads, yields one record per CDR3 protein. Of a few hundred thousand distinct CDR3 sequences in the sample, roughly 19% are singletons; the top ten hold under 40%. The sequenced sample consisted of blood. Source of these receptors: a man aged 45-65 years with Graves' ophthalmopathy. CDR3s include the opening cysteine and the closing phenylalanine or tryptophan. Fields, in order: CDR3 length, V gene, CDR3 protein.

cdr3_length: 18; v_call: TRBV28; cdr3_aa: CASSLWGSFWKADEKLFF
cdr3_length: 12; v_call: TRBV9; cdr3_aa: CASSASPHEQYF
cdr3_length: 15; v_call: TRBV5-1; cdr3_aa: CASSLVRGGQETQYF
cdr3_length: 15; v_call: TRBV6-1; cdr3_aa: CASSEVGGGYQPQHF
cdr3_length: 14; v_call: TRBV5-6; cdr3_aa: CASSLTNGNQPQYF
cdr3_length: 17; v_call: TRBV5-5; cdr3_aa: CASSPGGLAGGRETQYF
cdr3_length: 16; v_call: TRBV27; cdr3_aa: CASIHLGGGVLTEAFF
cdr3_length: 14; v_call: TRBV7-8; cdr3_aa: CASSLATDQETQYF
cdr3_length: 15; v_call: TRBV7-2; cdr3_aa: CASSSKGLSNQPQHF
cdr3_length: 14; v_call: TRBV12-3/TRBV12-4; cdr3_aa: CASSLGRGHNEQFF
cdr3_length: 13; v_call: TRBV10-1; cdr3_aa: CASSESGTGEAFF
cdr3_length: 21; v_call: TRBV29-1; cdr3_aa: CSVEKGFPRDEGGTSTDTQYF
cdr3_length: 17; v_call: TRBV2; cdr3_aa: CASSDPLAGGGTDTQYF
cdr3_length: 16; v_call: TRBV20-1; cdr3_aa: CSASPSSGTGSSPLHF
cdr3_length: 16; v_call: TRBV5-1; cdr3_aa: CASSYTGGFSYNEQFF
cdr3_length: 16; v_call: TRBV28; cdr3_aa: CASSNSPGLAAVIQYF
cdr3_length: 15; v_call: TRBV5-1; cdr3_aa: CASSWGITMNTEAFF
cdr3_length: 15; v_call: TRBV10-3; cdr3_aa: CAISESTVQREKLFF
cdr3_length: 15; v_call: TRBV28; cdr3_aa: CATKAPGTGAYEQYF
cdr3_length: 15; v_call: TRBV11-2; cdr3_aa: CASSPERRNTDTQYF
cdr3_length: 15; v_call: TRBV12-3/TRBV12-4; cdr3_aa: CASSLRTSGRDEQFF
cdr3_length: 18; v_call: TRBV5-1; cdr3_aa: CASSPGLAGAPTTDTQYF
cdr3_length: 15; v_call: TRBV7-9; cdr3_aa: CASSLDRGVNEKLFF